These T cell receptor beta chains were read from a single sample in a study of cytomegalovirus exposure and HLA in healthy donors. Some clones are missing from TCRdb's copy, which holds only in-frame ones; the method was immunoSEQ multiplex PCR. The sample lists 130,000 or so clones, around 70% occurring once. Sequencing input: PBMCs. The receptors here all came from a man aged 25 to 40 in good health and CMV-seronegative. Each CDR3 is given with its conserved first and last residue. Fields, in order: D gene, clone size, V gene, J gene, CDR3 DNA, CDR3 protein. A D gene is named only where the DNA matches it firmly. Rows may omit the clone size; those that give it use once, few, many or a size class.

D: -; size: few; V: TRBV18; J: TRBJ2-1; DNA: TGTGCCAGCTCACTCGGGATTCTCTCCTACAATGAGCAGTTCTTC; CDR3: CASSLGILSYNEQFF
D: TRBD2; size: few; V: TRBV27; J: TRBJ2-7; DNA: TGTGCCAGCAGTTTACGGGGGGGGCTTCTGTACGAGCAGTACTTC; CDR3: CASSLRGGLLYEQYF
D: -; size: -; V: TRBV19; J: TRBJ2-2; DNA: TGTGCCAGTAGTCAGCAGGAGGACACCGGGGAGCTGTTTTTT; CDR3: CASSQQEDTGELFF
D: -; size: -; V: TRBV6-5; J: TRBJ1-3; DNA: TGTGCCAGCAGTTTTTGGGGAGAGGGAAACACCATATATTTT; CDR3: CASSFWGEGNTIYF
D: -; size: -; V: TRBV13; J: TRBJ2-7; DNA: TGTGCCAGCAGGACAGAGACGACTCACGAGCAGTACTTC; CDR3: CASRTETTHEQYF
D: -; size: few; V: TRBV7-2; J: TRBJ1-1; DNA: TGTGCCAGCAGCTTAGGACTTGCAGCGCCTGAAGCTTTCTTT; CDR3: CASSLGLAAPEAFF
D: TRBD2; size: -; V: TRBV30; J: TRBJ2-2; DNA: TGTGCCTGGAGCGAACCGGGACTAGCGGGGGGGCTGAACACCGGGGAGCTGTTTTTT; CDR3: CAWSEPGLAGGLNTGELFF
D: TRBD1; size: -; V: TRBV28; J: TRBJ1-2; DNA: TGTGCCAGCAGTTTATCCCAGGGGGCAGGTGGCTACACCTTC; CDR3: CASSLSQGAGGYTF
D: TRBD1; size: few; V: TRBV6-5; J: TRBJ2-1; DNA: TGTGCCAGCAGTATCACGGGACAGGGGGCTTATGAGCAGTTCTTC; CDR3: CASSITGQGAYEQFF
D: -; size: -; V: TRBV11-2; J: TRBJ2-6; DNA: TGTGCCAGCAGCTTAGGTCGGGTCTCTGGGGCCAACGTCCTGACTTTC; CDR3: CASSLGRVSGANVLTF
D: -; size: -; V: TRBV29-1; J: TRBJ2-7; DNA: TGCAGCGTGGCACAGGGTTACGAGCAGTACTTC; CDR3: CSVAQGYEQYF
D: TRBD2; size: -; V: TRBV9; J: TRBJ2-7; DNA: TGTGCCAGCAGCGCGGGACTAGCGGACACCTACGAGCAGTACTTC; CDR3: CASSAGLADTYEQYF
D: -; size: once; V: TRBV6-5; J: TRBJ1-5; DNA: TGTGCCAGCAGTTACTCGCACACCGCTCTCAATCAGCCCCAGCATTTT; CDR3: CASSYSHTALNQPQHF
D: -; size: -; V: TRBV6-5; J: TRBJ1-3; DNA: TGTGCCAGCAGTCCAACCTGGACAGGAAACACCATATATTTT; CDR3: CASSPTWTGNTIYF
D: TRBD1; size: once; V: TRBV5-1; J: TRBJ2-1; DNA: TGCGCCAGCAGCTTGATGGGACAGGGCATTGATGAGCAGTTCTTC; CDR3: CASSLMGQGIDEQFF
D: TRBD1; size: -; V: TRBV7-9; J: TRBJ1-2; DNA: TGTGCCAGCAGCCCAACCGGGACAGGGTTCGTCGGTCATGGCTACACCTTC; CDR3: CASSPTGTGFVGHGYTF
D: -; size: -; V: TRBV27; J: TRBJ2-7; DNA: TGTGCCAGCAGTTTAGAGGCGGGCGGGATCCCCTCCTACGAGCAGTACTTC; CDR3: CASSLEAGGIPSYEQYF
D: -; size: -; V: TRBV9; J: TRBJ2-7; DNA: TGTGCCAGCAGCGGCCCCGAGCGTCCCTACGAGCAGTACTTC; CDR3: CASSGPERPYEQYF
D: TRBD1; size: -; V: TRBV18; J: TRBJ1-5; DNA: TGTGCCAGCTCACCATTGGGACAGGGACAGCCCCAGCATTTT; CDR3: CASSPLGQGQPQHF
D: -; size: -; V: TRBV7-9; J: TRBJ1-1; DNA: TGTGCCATCCCCGGGATAATCACTGAAGCTTTCTTT; CDR3: CAIPGIITEAFF
D: -; size: -; V: TRBV5-1; J: TRBJ1-1; DNA: TGCGCCAGCAGCTTCGGTCGGGACACTGAAGCTTTCTTT; CDR3: CASSFGRDTEAFF
D: -; size: -; V: TRBV15; J: TRBJ2-5; DNA: TGTGCCACCAGCAGTAGAGGGACCCAGTACTTC; CDR3: CATSSRGTQYF
D: TRBD2; size: -; V: TRBV4-3; J: TRBJ2-1; DNA: TGCGCCAGCAGCCAAGATCAATTGAGCGGGAGGGCCTATCGTGAGCAGTTCTTC; CDR3: CASSQDQLSGRAYREQFF
D: TRBD1; size: -; V: TRBV7-2; J: TRBJ2-5; DNA: TGTGCCAGCAGCACCCGGACAGGGGAGGGAGAGACCCAGTACTTC; CDR3: CASSTRTGEGETQYF
D: TRBD2; size: few; V: TRBV19; J: TRBJ2-1; DNA: TGTGCCAGTAGTATTGAGGCGGGAGGGTCCAATGAGCAGTTCTTC; CDR3: CASSIEAGGSNEQFF
D: -; size: -; V: TRBV7-2; J: TRBJ2-7; DNA: TGTGCCAGCAGCCCCAGGGGTGGGGGGGGAGGAGGGTACGAGCAGTACTTC; CDR3: CASSPRGGGGGGYEQYF
D: -; size: -; V: TRBV28; J: TRBJ2-7; DNA: TGTGCCAGCAGTCCACTTTACGAGCAGTACTTC; CDR3: CASSPLYEQYF
D: -; size: -; V: TRBV7-8; J: TRBJ1-5; DNA: TGTGCCAGCAGCTTAATAATAGATGGGCCCCAGCATTTT; CDR3: CASSLIIDGPQHF
D: -; size: -; V: TRBV27; J: TRBJ2-3; DNA: TGTGCCAGCAGGGACTCCACTAGCACAGATACGCAGTATTTT; CDR3: CASRDSTSTDTQYF
D: TRBD2; size: -; V: TRBV28; J: TRBJ2-1; DNA: TGTGCCAGCAGTTTATGGACGTCCGGCGGGAGGGCCGGAAATGAGCAGTTCTTC; CDR3: CASSLWTSGGRAGNEQFF
D: -; size: -; V: TRBV11-2; J: TRBJ2-7; DNA: TGTGCCAGCAGCTCCCGACAGAGTGGTAACTACGAGCAGTACTTC; CDR3: CASSSRQSGNYEQYF
D: -; size: -; V: TRBV5-6; J: TRBJ2-3; DNA: TGTGCCAGCAGCCCGGGCACAGATACGCAGTATTTT; CDR3: CASSPGTDTQYF
D: -; size: -; V: TRBV7-9; J: TRBJ1-6; DNA: TGTGCCAGCAGCGAACAGGGAAGGAATTCACCCCTCCACTTT; CDR3: CASSEQGRNSPLHF
D: -; size: few; V: TRBV28; J: TRBJ1-5; DNA: TGTGCCAGCCACACGAGCAATCAGCCCCAGCATTTT; CDR3: CASHTSNQPQHF
D: -; size: few; V: TRBV7-2; J: TRBJ1-5; DNA: TGTGCCAGCAGCGCACAGGCTAGCAATCAGCCCCAGCATTTT; CDR3: CASSAQASNQPQHF
D: TRBD2; size: once; V: TRBV5-4; J: TRBJ2-5; DNA: TGTGCCAGCAGCGTCCGGGCGACTAGCGTGGAGACCCAGTACTTC; CDR3: CASSVRATSVETQYF
D: TRBD2; size: -; V: TRBV5-4; J: TRBJ2-1; DNA: TGTGCCAGCAGCGGGGGTGGCGGGAGCTCCTACAATGAGCAGTTCTTC; CDR3: CASSGGGGSSYNEQFF
D: -; size: -; V: TRBV7-2; J: TRBJ1-1; DNA: TGTGCCAGCAGCTTAGCGGGGGCGTCTACTGAAGCTTTCTTT; CDR3: CASSLAGASTEAFF
D: TRBD1; size: once; V: TRBV9; J: TRBJ1-4; DNA: TGTGCCAGCAGCGTAGGTCCCCTACAGGGGGAGGAGGAAAAACTGTTTTTT; CDR3: CASSVGPLQGEEEKLFF
D: TRBD1; size: -; V: TRBV5-1; J: TRBJ1-1; DNA: TGCGCCAGCAGCACCTACCCCGGGGACAGGGACGTTACTGAAGCTTTCTTT; CDR3: CASSTYPGDRDVTEAFF
D: TRBD1; size: -; V: TRBV5-1; J: TRBJ2-2; DNA: TGCGCCAGCAGCTTGGGGGGACAGAGCACCGGGGAGCTGTTTTTT; CDR3: CASSLGGQSTGELFF
D: -; size: -; V: TRBV9; J: TRBJ2-5; DNA: TGTGCCAGCAGCGTAGTGGAGGGAACGACCCAGTACTTC; CDR3: CASSVVEGTTQYF
D: TRBD1; size: -; V: TRBV7-2; J: TRBJ2-3; DNA: TGTGCCAGCAGCCCCGACAGGGGCCCAGATACGCAGTATTTT; CDR3: CASSPDRGPDTQYF
D: TRBD1; size: -; V: TRBV2; J: TRBJ1-4; DNA: TGTGCCAGCAGTGACAGGGGGAAAACCAATGAAAAACTGTTTTTT; CDR3: CASSDRGKTNEKLFF
D: -; size: -; V: TRBV4-1; J: TRBJ2-1; DNA: TGCGCCAGCAGCCAGGAGACCCGCTCCTACAATGAGCAGTTCTTC; CDR3: CASSQETRSYNEQFF
D: -; size: -; V: TRBV28; J: TRBJ2-1; DNA: TGTGCCAGCAGTCCAGGCAATGAGCAGTTCTTC; CDR3: CASSPGNEQFF
D: TRBD2; size: -; V: TRBV11-1; J: TRBJ2-1; DNA: TGTGCCAGCGGTAGCGGGGGGGCGGATGAGCAGTTCTTC; CDR3: CASGSGGADEQFF